The present T cell receptor (beta chain) was sequenced within a study of regulatory T cells in long-lasting Graves disease. Building the TCR beta libraries relied on iRepertoire HTBI primers, and CDR3 regions underwent Arm-PCR. TCRdb reprocessed the multiplex PCR reads via MiXCR and lists one record per CDR3 protein. The sample contains 350,000 to 450,000 distinct CDR3 sequences, about 21% of which appear only once. This clonotype was counted many times. Antigen: not known. Points from the study as a whole: Persistent patients had more shared public clonotypes (around 2,800) than new patients (about 1,000).

The time point was: persistent/refractory GD, antithyroid drugs over 5 years with positive TRAb. From PBMCs, RNA was extracted and then used to make the TCR library. Trimming took off 6 bases at V and 1 base at J, with 22 bases between the two ends. The length of the CDR3 is 18 residues. This chain connects TRBV12-3 or TRBV12-4 to TRBJ1-5; D unresolved. The clonotype was recovered from a female donor with Graves disease. Sequences were derived from peripheral blood mononuclear cells (PBMCs), sampled when the disease was refractory, from a patient treated with antithyroid drugs. CDR3 amino acids: CASSRVAGWQVSNQPQHF. The CDR3 DNA follows: TGTGCCAGCAGCCGCGTCGCGGGCTGGCAGGTGAGCAATCAGCCCCAGCATTTT.